The 3 T cell receptor beta chains below were found in one sample sequenced in a study of Graves' ophthalmopathy and Graves' hyperthyroidism. The sequenced template was RNA, covering the TCR beta CDR3 region. First-round RT-PCR employed HTBI primers, with a second-round multiplex PCR after it. TCRdb passed the multiplex PCR reads through MiXCR, listing each CDR3 protein once. The sample holds hundreds of thousands of distinct CDR3 sequences; 20% to 25% are singletons and the top ten take 3%. The sequencing input was peripheral blood. The receptors shown here come from a woman aged 18-29 years with stable Graves' hyperthyroidism.

This clonotype appeared many times. The chain couples TRBV7-9 to TRBJ2-4; 11 nucleotides line up with TRBD2. The germline V gene encodes CDR1 SEHNR and CDR2 FQNEAQ (reference sequence). V dropped 4 bases and J dropped 4; count of bases not matched to a gene: 6. The CDR3 covers 16 residues. In DNA, the CDR3 is TGTGCCAGCAGCTCCCCTCGACTAGCGGGAAAAAACATTCAGTACTTC. Protein product: CASSSPRLAGKNIQYF.

This clonotype was counted many times. The chain carries TRBV6-5 and TRBJ1-2; unclear D gene. The CDR3 has 13 residues. With 2 bases removed from V and 8 bases from J, the gap between germline ends came to 12 bases. The V gene's germline CDR1 is MNHEY and CDR2 SVGAGI. The CDR3: CASSYTQTEGYTF. CDR3 nucleotide sequence: TGTGCCAGCAGTTACACCCAGACTGAGGGCTACACCTTC.

The CDR3 protein is CASNPERNSPLHF. The CDR3 DNA reads as TGTGCCAGCAATCCGGAACGGAATTCACCCCTCCACTTT. V usage is TRBV2 and J usage is TRBJ1-6; no clear D gene. The germline V gene encodes CDR1 SNHLY and CDR2 FYNNEI. V gave up 7 bases and J gave up 7 bases, with 11 bases separating them. The CDR3 is 13 amino acids.